The clone carrying this T cell receptor (beta chain) was counted many times. Its antigen is unknown. Methods used by the authors: For papillary thyroid cancer, a distant-metastasis classifier was constructed from CDR3 differences observed across clinicopathological groups. TCRdb re-called the PCR reads with MiXCR. TCRdb, not the authors, supplied the V and J calls. Found here are some 40,000 clones, roughly a sixth of them singletons; the top ten hold 3.8%. The source of the sample is a study of metastatic and nonmetastatic thyroid tumors. Points from the study as a whole: Relative to benign nodules, malignant thyroid tumors were reportedly characterized by significantly elevated TCR beta diversity in blood and tumor.

Thyroid surgery was performed in patients who had received no treatment beforehand. Trimming removed 4 bases at V and 2 bases at J, with 13 bases between. The germline CDR1 and CDR2 sequences are SGHNT and YYREEE (reference sequence). The CDR3 is 14 amino acids. Material for sequencing was blood. This chain connects TRBV5-4 to TRBJ2-7; no clear D gene. This TCR came from a female donor with papillary thyroid cancer or a benign thyroid nodule (not recorded which). Some clones in this sample may be carry-over from other donors' samples. This chain's CDR3 is CASSMRIDTYEQYF. The CDR3 DNA follows: TGTGCCAGCAGCATGCGAATCGACACCTACGAGCAGTACTTC.